Listed here is a single T cell receptor (beta chain). These data belong to a study of shared clonotypes between healthy human individuals. Assay: immunoSEQ multiplex PCR; the TCRdb copy retains only in-frame clones and omits some. The repertoire consists of around 2.3 million clones, with approximately 94% occurring once and the leading ten covering 0.1% to 0.15%. Division of CD4+ cells produced a CD45RA+ naive subset and a CD45RA-negative memory subset. Germline CDR1 reads SEHNR; CDR2 reads FQNEAQ (reference sequence). Trimming shortened V by 1 base and J by 2 bases, and 8 bases separated the two germline ends. The CDR3 covers 15 residues.

The gene calls are TRBV7-9 and TRBJ2-2; no clear D gene. This TCR derives from a man younger than 35 in good health. Sequenced input: naive CD4+ T cells sorted from blood. The subset here: CD45RA+ positively selected. In nucleotides, the CDR3 is TGTGCCAGCAGCTTAGTAGCACTTAACACCGGGGAGCTGTTTTTT. It translates to CASSLVALNTGELFF.